The 7 T cell receptor beta chains below were found in one sample sequenced in a study of neurological immune-mediated disorders. The time point denotes: longitudinal time-point 2. One entry per CDR3 protein results from TCRdb running MiXCR on the 5' RACE reads. The sample comprises about 80,000 distinct CDR3 sequences, nearly 6% of which are singletons, and 7.9% rests with the top ten. Source material: PBMCs. The receptors stem from a woman aged 55-69 years with multiple sclerosis.

This clonotype was counted many times. The gene calls are TRBV5-1 and TRBJ2-1, with 8 bases that match TRBD1. Trimming took 5 bases from V and 4 from J; bases not matched to a gene: 2. Per the germline V gene, CDR1 is SGHRS and CDR2 is YFSETQ. The CDR3 length is 13 residues. The CDR3 protein is CASRDREYNEQFF. The CDR3 bases are TGCGCCAGCAGGGACAGGGAGTACAATGAGCAGTTCTTC.

This clonotype has a count of ten or more. V and J are TRBV5-1 and TRBJ2-2; D is possibly TRBD1 (6 bases). The V end lost 4 bases, the J end lost 6 bases, and 13 bases lay between the germline ends. This CDR3 region has 14 residues. Germline assignment: CDR1 SGHRS and CDR2 YFSETQ. The CDR3 loop is CASSPGDGPGELFF. The CDR3 coding sequence is TGCGCCAGCAGCCCAGGGGATGGCCCCGGGGAGCTGTTTTTT.

At least ten counts were recorded for this clonotype. This chain connects TRBV6-5 to TRBJ2-5, with 10 nucleotides matching TRBD1. This CDR3 spans 15 amino acids. Germline V gene data show CDR1 as MNHEY and CDR2 as SVGAGI. V trimming: 5 bases; J trimming: 5 bases; junction bases outside the gene matches: 8. CDR3 DNA sequence: TGTGCCAGCAGTGGGCTGACAGGGGGCGGTGAGACCCAGTACTTC. Translating it yields CASSGLTGGGETQYF.

This clonotype was counted ten times or more. This rearrangement joins TRBV5-1 to TRBJ1-2, with D unclear. The germline V and J ends were trimmed by 4 bases and 5 bases, with 15 bases remaining between them. The CDR3 is made up of 14 amino acids. CDR1 is SGHRS, CDR2 YFSETQ, per germline. CDR3 DNA sequence: TGCGCCAGCAGCCCGGATGAGGGCCGTTATGGCTACACCTTC. This sequence encodes CASSPDEGRYGYTF.

This clonotype was detected many times. The genes are TRBV10-1 and TRBJ1-2; D perhaps matches TRBD1 (5 bases). Trimming left V 0 bases short and J 7 bases short, with 9 bases between. This CDR3 is 13 amino acids long. Germline CDR1 reads WNHNN; CDR2 reads SYGVQD (reference sequence). CDR3 sequence (DNA): TGCGCCAGCAGTGAGTCCGGGGGAATTGGCTACACCTTC. Protein: CASSESGGIGYTF.

This clonotype has ten or more counts. The J gene is TRBJ1-1, the V gene TRBV27; D gene unclear. This CDR3 has 13 residues. In germline, CDR1 is MNHEY, CDR2 SMNVEV (reference sequence). The V and J ends lost 6 bases and 1 base respectively, with 9 bases between them. Written as DNA, the CDR3 is TGTGCCAGCAGAGAGTGGCGGAACACTGAAGCTTTCTTT. This gives the protein CASREWRNTEAFF.

With regard to this clonotype: Since a much larger clone is just one base distant, this may be a read error. V is TRBV5-6 and J is TRBJ2-5, with D perhaps TRBD1 (6 bases). V was shortened by 0 bases and J by 0 bases, with 9 bases between the two germline ends. CDR3 length equals 15 residues. The germline V gene has CDR1 SGHDT and CDR2 YYEEEE. This CDR3 reads CASSLGGLHQETQYF. CDR3 bases: TGTGCCAGCAGCTTGGGGGGGCTCCACCAAGAGACCCAGTACTTC. Based on the CDR3 plus reference TRBV5-6 and TRBJ2-5, the full variable domain is DAGVTQSPTHLIKTRGQQVTLRCSPKSGHDTVSWYQQALGQGPQFIFQYYEEEERQRGNFPDRFSGHQFPNYSSELNVNALLLGDSALYLCASSLGGLHQETQYFGPGTRLLVL.